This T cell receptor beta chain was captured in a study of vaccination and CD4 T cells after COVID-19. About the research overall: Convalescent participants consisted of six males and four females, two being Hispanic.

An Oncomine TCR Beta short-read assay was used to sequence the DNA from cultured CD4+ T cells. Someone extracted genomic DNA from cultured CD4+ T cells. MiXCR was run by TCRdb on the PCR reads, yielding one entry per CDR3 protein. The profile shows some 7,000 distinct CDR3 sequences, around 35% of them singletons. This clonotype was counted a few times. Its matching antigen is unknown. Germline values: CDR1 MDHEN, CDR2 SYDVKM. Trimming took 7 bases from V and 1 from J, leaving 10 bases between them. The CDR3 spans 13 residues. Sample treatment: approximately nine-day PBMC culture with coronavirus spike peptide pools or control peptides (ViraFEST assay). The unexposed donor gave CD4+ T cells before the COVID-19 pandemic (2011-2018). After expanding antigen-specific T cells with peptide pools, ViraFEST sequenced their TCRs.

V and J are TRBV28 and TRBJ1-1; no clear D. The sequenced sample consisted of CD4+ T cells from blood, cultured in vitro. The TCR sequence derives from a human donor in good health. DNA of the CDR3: TGTGCCAGCACTGAGGGAGCGAACACTGAAGCTTTCTTT. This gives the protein CASTEGANTEAFF.